What follows describes a single T cell receptor (beta chain). In this sample, this clone turned up once. Its antigen target is currently unknown. Base quality data are lacking; no much larger clone is found one base away. The same CDR3 arises from other DNA sequences in this sample as well. The sample is drawn from a study of Ad26.COV2.S vaccination and SARS-CoV-2 variants (dated by TCRdb to about 2021). Describing the broader study: Vaccine-arm donors came from COV1001, a multicentre, randomized, double-blind, placebo-controlled phase I-IIa trial of Ad26.COV2.S in healthy adults. Ad26.COV2.S was given intramuscularly at 5x10^10 or 1x10^11 viral particles, as a single shot or as two shots 56 days apart. The specificity and breadth of SARS-CoV-2-reactive T cell receptors after Ad26.COV2.S vaccination were assessed by TCRbeta repertoire sequencing. The TCR-sequenced set comprised around 30 samples: some 19 Ad26.COV2.S vaccine recipients, 5 placebo recipients and 8 SARS-CoV-2 convalescent individuals. Participants in the trial were split at random into five groups of five each, receiving low-dose or high-dose Ad26.COV2.S once or twice, or else placebo on both occasions. Throughout the experiments and outcome assessment, investigators stayed blinded to trial group allocation. Points the paper makes about the study in general: Compared with placebo recipients, Ad26.COV2.S recipients showed higher spike-specific TCR breadth (P = 0.0014). Comparable non-spike TCR breadth was observed between vaccine and placebo recipients, consistent with only spike being contained in the vaccine. The authors noted that the TCR breadth and depth analyses may have underestimated total T cell responses. The study lacked the statistical power to compare responses across vaccine doses or regimens. Substantial breadth of spike-specific CD8+ and CD4+ T cell responses was reported after vaccination.

The treatment or condition tag for this specimen amounts to: over 15 received Ad26.COV2.S at low or high dose, single or two shots; about 5 received placebo; per-sample allocation not given. For vaccine and placebo recipients, the sequenced repertoires came from samples collected on day 63 after the first injection. In Cohort 1b, 25 to 30 adults aged 18-55 years were enrolled at a single site in Boston, USA, between 29 July and 7 August 2020. Ad26.COV2.S was a replication-incompetent adenovirus type 26 vector expressing a prefusion-stabilized SARS-CoV-2 spike protein from the original Wuhan strain. TCRbeta CDR3 regions were sequenced with the immunoSEQ Assay. After extraction, genomic DNA underwent amplification by bias-controlled multiplex PCR, followed by high-throughput sequencing. Processing in the source paper ran as follows. To quantify the absolute abundance of every unique TCRbeta CDR3 region, sequences were collapsed and filtered. T cell fraction was estimated by normalization of TCRbeta template counts to usable DNA, with usable DNA being measured through amplification of reference genes present in all nucleated cells. Repertoire TCRs were annotated as SARS-CoV-2-specific when V gene, CDR3 amino acid sequence and J gene were exactly matched to a known reactive TCR set. MIRA supplied the reference SARS-CoV-2 TCR set, which was filtered for enrichment in COVID-19-positive ImmuneCODE repertoires so that public or cross-reactive TCRs were removed. Using the MIRA antigens, annotated TCRs were further analysed by specific ORF or by position within an ORF. Depth was the summed frequency of annotated unique rearrangements, while breadth was defined as annotated unique rearrangements over total unique productive rearrangements. TCR breadth was compared between groups using two-sided Wilcoxon rank-sum tests. TCRdb holds this immuneACCESS table with in-frame rearrangements only. Some clones are missing; in checked studies, unresolved V genes explain under half, and the rest has no known cause. V and J calls and clone size are as listed in that table; D and trimming were resolved from the DNA. Across this sample there are roughly 300,000 clones, with 88% seen only once. 6.4% of the sample goes to the ten largest clones.

The sequence was collected from a person between 18 and 59 years old who received the Ad26.COV2.S COVID-19 vaccine or a placebo. This material consisted of peripheral blood, taken in a trial of Ad26.COV2.S vaccine versus placebo.

The nucleotides read TGTGCCAGCTCACCGGGACAGGGGAACTATGGCTACACCTTC. Its protein reads: CASSPGQGNYGYTF. The chain employs TRBV18 and TRBJ1-2; 10 middle bases align to TRBD1. From its cysteine to its phenylalanine, the CDR3 spans 14 amino acids. Only the CDR3 DNA is retained, 42 bases long and in frame from the first base. Trimming accounts for 3 bases at V and 2 bases at J, while the number of junction bases matched to no gene is 0. CDR1 and CDR2 were assigned from the germline V gene as KGHSH and LQKENI.